The following is a T cell receptor beta chain sequence with its context. Study processing details: Amplification from reference gene primers served as the basis for estimated nucleated cell counts. Clones were sequenced by immunoSEQ multiplex PCR, and TCRdb holds only the in-frame ones, with some missing. Clonal size and the V and J genes are those of that table, whereas D and trimming came from the DNA. Found here are 150,000 to 200,000 clones, around 90% of them singletons; the top ten hold over 4.5%. V shed 4 bases, J shed 4 bases, and the junction held 8 bases outside the gene matches. The V gene's germline CDR1 is SGHTA and CDR2 FQGNSA. The CDR3 covers 15 residues. The sample belongs to a study of blood T cell repertoires in COVID-19. Overall study context: Samples representing acute and convalescent COVID-19 were sourced from the United States, Italy and Spain. Sources were T cells, B-cell-depleted T cells, or PBMCs; the material itself was cDNA or gDNA.

This receptor was obtained from a human donor in a cohort sampled during active COVID-19. The sample taken for sequencing was peripheral blood. This rearrangement joins TRBV7-2 to TRBJ2-7; 9 bases match TRBD1. CDR3 DNA sequence: TGTGCCAGCAGCTCTCTACAGGGGGCGCGTTACGAGCAGTACTTC. This encodes CASSSLQGARYEQYF. Using reference TRBV7-2 and TRBJ2-7 for the parts outside the CDR3, the full variable domain is GAGVSQSPSNKVTEKGKDVELRCDPISGHTALYWYRQSLGQGLEFLIYFQGNSAPDKSGLPSDRFSAERTGGSVSTLTIQRTQQEDSAVYLCASSSLQGARYEQYFGPGTRLTVT.